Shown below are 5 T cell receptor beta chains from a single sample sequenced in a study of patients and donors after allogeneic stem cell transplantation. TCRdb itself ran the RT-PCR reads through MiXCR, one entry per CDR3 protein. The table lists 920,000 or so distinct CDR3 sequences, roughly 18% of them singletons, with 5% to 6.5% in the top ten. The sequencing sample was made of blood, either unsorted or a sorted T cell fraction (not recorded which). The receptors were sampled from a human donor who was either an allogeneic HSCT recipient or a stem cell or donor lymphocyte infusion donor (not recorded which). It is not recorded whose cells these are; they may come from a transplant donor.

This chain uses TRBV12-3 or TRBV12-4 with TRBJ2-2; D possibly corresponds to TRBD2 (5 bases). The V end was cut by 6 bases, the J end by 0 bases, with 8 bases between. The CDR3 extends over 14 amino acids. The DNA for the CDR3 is TGTGCCAGCAGGACCGGGACGAACACCGGGGAGCTGTTTTTT. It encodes CASRTGTNTGELFF.

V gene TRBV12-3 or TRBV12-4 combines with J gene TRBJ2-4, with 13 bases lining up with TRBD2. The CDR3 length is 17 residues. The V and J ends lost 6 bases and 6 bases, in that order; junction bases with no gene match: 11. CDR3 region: CASSPTSGRAGGNIQYF. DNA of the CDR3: TGTGCCAGCAGCCCAACTAGCGGGAGGGCCGGGGGAAACATTCAGTACTTC.

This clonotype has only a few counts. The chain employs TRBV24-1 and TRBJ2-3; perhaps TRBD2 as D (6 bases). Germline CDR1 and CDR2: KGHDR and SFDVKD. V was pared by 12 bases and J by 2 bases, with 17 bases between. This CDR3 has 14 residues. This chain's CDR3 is CAPGWRDLTDTQYF. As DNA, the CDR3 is TGTGCCCCCGGCTGGCGGGACCTCACAGATACGCAGTATTTT.

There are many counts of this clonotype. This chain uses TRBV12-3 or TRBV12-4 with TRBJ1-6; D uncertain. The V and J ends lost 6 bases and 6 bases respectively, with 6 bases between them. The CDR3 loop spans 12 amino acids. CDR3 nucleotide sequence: TGTGCCAGCAGCAATCCTAATTCACCCCTCCACTTT. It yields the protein CASSNPNSPLHF.

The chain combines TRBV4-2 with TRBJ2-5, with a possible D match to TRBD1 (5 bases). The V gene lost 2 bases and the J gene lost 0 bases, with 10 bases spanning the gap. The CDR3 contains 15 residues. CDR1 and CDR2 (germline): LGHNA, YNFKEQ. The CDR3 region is CASSQIGQDQETQYF. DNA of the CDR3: TGTGCCAGCAGCCAAATTGGACAAGACCAAGAGACCCAGTACTTC.